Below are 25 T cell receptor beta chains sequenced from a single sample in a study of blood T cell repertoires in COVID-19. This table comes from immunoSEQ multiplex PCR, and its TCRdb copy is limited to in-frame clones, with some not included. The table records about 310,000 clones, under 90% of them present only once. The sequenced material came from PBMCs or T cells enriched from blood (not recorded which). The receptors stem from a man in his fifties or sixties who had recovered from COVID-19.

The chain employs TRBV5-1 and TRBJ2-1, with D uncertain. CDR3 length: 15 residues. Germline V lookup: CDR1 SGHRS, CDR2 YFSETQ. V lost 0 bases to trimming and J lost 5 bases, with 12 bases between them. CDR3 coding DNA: TGCGCCAGCAGCTTGGGGGTGCCAGGCAACAATGAGCAGTTCTTC. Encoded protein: CASSLGVPGNNEQFF.

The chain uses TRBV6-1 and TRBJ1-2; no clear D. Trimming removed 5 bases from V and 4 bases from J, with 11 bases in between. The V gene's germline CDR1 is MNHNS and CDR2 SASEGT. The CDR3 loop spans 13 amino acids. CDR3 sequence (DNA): TGTGCCAGCAGTTCAGACACGATCTATGGCTACACCTTC. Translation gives CASSSDTIYGYTF.

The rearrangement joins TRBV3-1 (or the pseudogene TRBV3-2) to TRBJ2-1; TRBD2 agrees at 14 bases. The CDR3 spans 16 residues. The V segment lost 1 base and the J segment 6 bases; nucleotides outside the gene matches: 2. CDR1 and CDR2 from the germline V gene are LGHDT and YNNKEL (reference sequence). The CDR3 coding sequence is TGTGCCAGCAGCCAAGTGGGACTAGCGGGGGTCAATGAGCAGTTCTTC. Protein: CASSQVGLAGVNEQFF.

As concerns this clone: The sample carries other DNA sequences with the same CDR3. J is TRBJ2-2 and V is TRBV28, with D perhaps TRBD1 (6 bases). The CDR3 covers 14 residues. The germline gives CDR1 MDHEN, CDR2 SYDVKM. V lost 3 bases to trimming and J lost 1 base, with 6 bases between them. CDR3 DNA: TGTGCCAGCAGTTTGGGACAGAACACCGGGGAGCTGTTTTTT. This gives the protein CASSLGQNTGELFF.

CDR3 DNA: TGTGCCAGCAGCTGGACAGGGTTGGGCAATCAGCCCCAGCATTTT. Translating gives CASSWTGLGNQPQHF. The chain carries TRBV11-2 and TRBJ1-5, with 8 bases fitting TRBD1. This CDR3 has 15 residues. The germline V gene has CDR1 SGHAT and CDR2 FQNNGV. Trimming at V came to 4 bases and at J to 2 bases, leaving 4 bases not matched to a gene.

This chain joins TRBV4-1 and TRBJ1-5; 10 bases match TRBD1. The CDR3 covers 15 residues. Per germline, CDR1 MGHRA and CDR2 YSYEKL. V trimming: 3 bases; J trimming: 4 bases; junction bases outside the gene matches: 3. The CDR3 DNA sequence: TGCGCCAGCAGCCAGGGACAGGGGCCAAATCAGCCCCAGCATTTT. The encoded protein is CASSQGQGPNQPQHF.

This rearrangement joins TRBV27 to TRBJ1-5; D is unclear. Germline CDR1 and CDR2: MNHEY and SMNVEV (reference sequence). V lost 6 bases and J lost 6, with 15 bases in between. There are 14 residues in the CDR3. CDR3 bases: TGTGCCAGCAGCCACGGCGGGGAGGCTCAGCCCCAGCATTTT. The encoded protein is CASSHGGEAQPQHF.

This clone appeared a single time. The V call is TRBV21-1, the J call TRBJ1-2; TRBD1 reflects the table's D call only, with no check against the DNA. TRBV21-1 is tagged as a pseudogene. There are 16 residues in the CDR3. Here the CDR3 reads CASSRLRQTTNYGYTF. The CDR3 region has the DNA TGTGCCAGCAGCAGATTGAGACAGACGACTAACTATGGCTACACCTTC.

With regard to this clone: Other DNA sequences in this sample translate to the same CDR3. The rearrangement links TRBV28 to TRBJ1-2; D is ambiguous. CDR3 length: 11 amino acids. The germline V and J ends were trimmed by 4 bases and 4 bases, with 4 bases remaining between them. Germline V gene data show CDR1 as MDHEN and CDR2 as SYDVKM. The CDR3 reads CASSSSYGYTF. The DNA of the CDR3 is TGTGCCAGCAGTTCTTCCTATGGCTACACCTTC.

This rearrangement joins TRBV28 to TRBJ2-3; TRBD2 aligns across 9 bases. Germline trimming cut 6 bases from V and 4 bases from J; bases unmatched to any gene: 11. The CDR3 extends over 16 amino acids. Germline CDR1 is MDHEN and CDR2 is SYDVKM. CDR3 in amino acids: CASRVGGGRAPDTQYF. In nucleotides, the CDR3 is TGTGCCAGCAGAGTAGGGGGCGGGAGGGCCCCAGATACGCAGTATTTT.

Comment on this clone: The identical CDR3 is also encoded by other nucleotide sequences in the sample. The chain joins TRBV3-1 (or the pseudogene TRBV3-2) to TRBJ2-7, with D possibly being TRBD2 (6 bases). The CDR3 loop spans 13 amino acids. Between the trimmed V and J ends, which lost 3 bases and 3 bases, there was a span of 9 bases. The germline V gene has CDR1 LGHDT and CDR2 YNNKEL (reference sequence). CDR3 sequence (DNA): TGTGCCAGCAGCCAGGTGCGGGACTACGAGCAGTACTTC. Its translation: CASSQVRDYEQYF.

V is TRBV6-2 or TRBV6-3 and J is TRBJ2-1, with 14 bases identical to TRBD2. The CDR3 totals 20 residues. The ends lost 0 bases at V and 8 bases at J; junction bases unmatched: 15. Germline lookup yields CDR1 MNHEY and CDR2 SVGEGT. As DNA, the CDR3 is TGTGCCAGCAGTTACTCCTCGACTAGCGGGAGGGCCTTCTTTAAGGATGAGCAGTTCTTC. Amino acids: CASSYSSTSGRAFFKDEQFF.

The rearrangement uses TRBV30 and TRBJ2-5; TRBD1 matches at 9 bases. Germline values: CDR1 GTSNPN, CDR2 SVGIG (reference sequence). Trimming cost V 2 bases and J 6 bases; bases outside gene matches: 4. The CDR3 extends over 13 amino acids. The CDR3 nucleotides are TGTGCCTGGAGTTCGGACAGGGGACAGACCCAGTACTTC. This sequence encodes CAWSSDRGQTQYF.

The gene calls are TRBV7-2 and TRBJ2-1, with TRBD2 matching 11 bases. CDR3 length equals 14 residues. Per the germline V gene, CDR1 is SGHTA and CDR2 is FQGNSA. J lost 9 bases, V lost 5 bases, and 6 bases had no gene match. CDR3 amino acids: CASSAGTSGSEQFF. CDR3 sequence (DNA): TGTGCCAGCAGCGCCGGGACTAGCGGAAGTGAGCAGTTCTTC.

Here the CDR3 DNA reads TGTGCCAGCAGTTTCGCCGGGAGCGGGCCACGCCAGCAGTACTTC. Protein: CASSFAGSGPRQQYF. The chain employs TRBV28 and TRBJ2-7; tentatively, D is TRBD2 (6 bases). CDR1 and CDR2 (germline): MDHEN, SYDVKM. This CDR3 is 15 amino acids long. V lost 3 bases and J 8 bases, leaving 20 bases between the germline ends.

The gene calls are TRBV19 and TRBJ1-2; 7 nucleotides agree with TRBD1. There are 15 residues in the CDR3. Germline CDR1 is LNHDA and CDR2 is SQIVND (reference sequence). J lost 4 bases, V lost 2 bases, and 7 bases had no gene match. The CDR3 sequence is CASSITGQQRYGYTF. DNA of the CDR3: TGTGCCAGTAGTATAACGGGACAGCAACGCTATGGCTACACCTTC.

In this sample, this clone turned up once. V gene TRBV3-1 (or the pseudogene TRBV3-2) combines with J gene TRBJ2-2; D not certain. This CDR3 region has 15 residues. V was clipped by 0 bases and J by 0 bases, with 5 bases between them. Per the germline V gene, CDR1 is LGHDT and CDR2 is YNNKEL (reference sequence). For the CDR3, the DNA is TGTGCCAGCAGCCAAGATTCTCCGAACACCGGGGAGCTGTTTTTT. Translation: CASSQDSPNTGELFF.

The CDR3 nucleotides read TGCGCCAGCAGCCAGAGGGACAGCTACAATGAGCAGTTCTTC. Its protein product is CASSQRDSYNEQFF. The rearrangement links TRBV4-3 to TRBJ2-1; 7 positions agree with TRBD1. Germline V gene data show CDR1 as LGHNA and CDR2 as YSLEER. V lost 3 bases, J lost 3 bases, and 2 bases stayed unmatched. The CDR3 is 14 amino acids.

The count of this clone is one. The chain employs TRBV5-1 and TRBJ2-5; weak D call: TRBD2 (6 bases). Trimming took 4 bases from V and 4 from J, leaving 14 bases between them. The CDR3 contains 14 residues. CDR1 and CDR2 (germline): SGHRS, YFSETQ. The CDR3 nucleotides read TGCGCCAGCAGCAGGGACTCCGGAGTAGAGACCCAGTACTTC. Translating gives CASSRDSGVETQYF.

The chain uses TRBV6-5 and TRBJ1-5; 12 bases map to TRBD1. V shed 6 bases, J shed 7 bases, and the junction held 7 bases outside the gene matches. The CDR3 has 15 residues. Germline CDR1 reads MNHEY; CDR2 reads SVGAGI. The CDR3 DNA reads TGTGCCAGCAGCCCGGGACAGGGGGCCTGGCAGCCCCAGCATTTT. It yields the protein CASSPGQGAWQPQHF.

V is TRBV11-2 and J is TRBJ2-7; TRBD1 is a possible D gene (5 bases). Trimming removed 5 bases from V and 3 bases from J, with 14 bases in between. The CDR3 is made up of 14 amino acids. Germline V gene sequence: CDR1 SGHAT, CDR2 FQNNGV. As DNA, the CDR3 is TGTGCCAGCAGCCCTCGACAGTGGAACTACGAGCAGTACTTC. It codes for CASSPRQWNYEQYF.

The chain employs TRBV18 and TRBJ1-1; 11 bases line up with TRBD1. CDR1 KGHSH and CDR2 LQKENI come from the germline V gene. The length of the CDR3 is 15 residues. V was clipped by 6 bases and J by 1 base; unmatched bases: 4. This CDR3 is CASSRGTGGNTEAFF. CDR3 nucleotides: TGTGCCAGCTCGCGGGGGACAGGGGGGAACACTGAAGCTTTCTTT.

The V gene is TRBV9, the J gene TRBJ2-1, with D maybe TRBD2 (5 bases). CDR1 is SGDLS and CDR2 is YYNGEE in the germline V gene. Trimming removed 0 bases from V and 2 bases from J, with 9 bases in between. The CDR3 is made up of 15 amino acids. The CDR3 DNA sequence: TGTGCCAGCAGCGTAGTAGGAGGACCCTACAATGAGCAGTTCTTC. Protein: CASSVVGGPYNEQFF.

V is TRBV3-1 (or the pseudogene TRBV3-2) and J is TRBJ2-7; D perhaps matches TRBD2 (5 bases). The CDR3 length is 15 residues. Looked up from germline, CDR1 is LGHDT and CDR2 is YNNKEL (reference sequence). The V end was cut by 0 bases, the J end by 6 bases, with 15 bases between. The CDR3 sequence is CASSQDQLAPSEQYF. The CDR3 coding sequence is TGTGCCAGCAGCCAAGATCAGCTAGCTCCCAGCGAGCAGTACTTC.

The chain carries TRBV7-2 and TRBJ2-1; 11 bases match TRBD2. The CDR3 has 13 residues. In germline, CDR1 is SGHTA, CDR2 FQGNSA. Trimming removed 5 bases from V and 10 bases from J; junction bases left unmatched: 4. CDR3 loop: CASSQGLAGEQFF. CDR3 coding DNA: TGTGCCAGCAGCCAAGGACTAGCGGGCGAGCAGTTCTTC.